A single sample gave rise to the 10 T cell receptor beta chains below, sequenced in a study of cytomegalovirus exposure and HLA in healthy donors. The PCR was carried out with 60 Vbeta primers and 13 Jbeta primers. TCRdb's copy holds only in-frame clones and misses some; the assay was immunoSEQ multiplex PCR. The sample holds approximately 100,000 clones. Sequencing was performed on PBMCs. Receptor source: a middle-aged man in good health and CMV-seronegative.

The rearrangement uses TRBV7-2 and TRBJ2-5; TRBD2 might be the D (6 bases). This CDR3 comprises 15 residues. Germline CDR1 SGHTA, CDR2 FQGNSA. V lost 7 bases to trimming and J lost 5 bases, with 20 bases between them. The CDR3 loop is CASTQVRGAGETQYF. Written as DNA, the CDR3 is TGTGCCAGCACCCAAGTCCGGGGCGCGGGGGAGACCCAGTACTTC.

CDR3 sequence (DNA): TGTGCCAGCGGGGGGGACAGGTTTCTCTACGAGCAGTACTTC. Translation gives CASGGDRFLYEQYF. The V and J genes are TRBV6-6 and TRBJ2-7, with a possible D match to TRBD1 (8 bases). The CDR3 runs to 14 residues. Per the germline V gene, CDR1 is MNHNY and CDR2 is SVGAGI (reference sequence). Trimming cost V 8 bases and J 3 bases, with 17 bases left between them.

The V gene is TRBV10-3, the J gene TRBJ2-7, with 7 bases lining up with TRBD1. The germline V gene has CDR1 ENHRY and CDR2 SYGVKD. The CDR3 sequence is 15 residues long. The V segment lost 10 bases and the J segment 5 bases; nucleotides outside the gene matches: 17. The CDR3 DNA is TGTGCCACCCGGACCGACAGGGATTTGACCCACGAGCAGTACTTC. As protein: CATRTDRDLTHEQYF.

The J gene is TRBJ2-1, the V gene TRBV28; 7 bases match TRBD1. V was clipped by 5 bases and J by 0 bases; unmatched bases: 4. CDR1 is MDHEN and CDR2 is SYDVKM in the germline V gene. CDR3 length: 15 residues. CDR3 sequence (DNA): TGTGCCAGCAGTCTGGGGACAGCCTCCTACAATGAGCAGTTCTTC. Its protein product is CASSLGTASYNEQFF.

The genes are TRBV7-9 and TRBJ1-3; TRBD1 matches 7 bases. Germline V CDR1 and CDR2: SEHNR, FQNEAQ (reference sequence). The CDR3 is 15 residues long. After removal of 8 bases from V and 0 bases from J, the junction contained 7 bases not matched to a gene. The DNA for the CDR3 is TGTGCCAGCGGGGTGGGACAGCACTCTGGAAACACCATATATTTT. It is translated as CASGVGQHSGNTIYF.

This chain uses TRBV27 with TRBJ2-3; 8 bases are shared with TRBD2. With V trimmed by 7 bases and J by 5 bases, 11 bases remained unmatched. Germline CDR1 and CDR2: MNHEY and SMNVEV (reference sequence). The CDR3 sequence is 15 residues long. The CDR3 DNA reads as TGTGCCAGCACCTGGACTAGCCCAGTTGGAGATACGCAGTATTTT. It yields the protein CASTWTSPVGDTQYF.

The chain is built from TRBV19 and TRBJ2-6; D is unresolved. From germline, CDR1 is LNHDA and CDR2 SQIVND (reference sequence). Trimming shortened V by 5 bases and J by 0 bases, and 8 bases separated the two germline ends. The CDR3 length is 15 residues. Here the CDR3 reads CASSLEPSGANVLTF. The CDR3, as DNA: TGTGCCAGTAGTCTGGAGCCCTCTGGGGCCAACGTCCTGACTTTC.

The rearrangement links TRBV30 to TRBJ2-7; 8 positions match TRBD2. This CDR3 has 14 residues. V dropped 3 bases and J dropped 3; count of bases not matched to a gene: 7. The germline V gene has CDR1 GTSNPN and CDR2 SVGIG (reference sequence). The CDR3 DNA reads TGTGCCTGGAGCACAAGGACTAGCAGCTACGAGCAGTACTTC. Translating gives CAWSTRTSSYEQYF.

This chain connects TRBV4-1 to TRBJ2-3; D is undetermined. Looked up from germline, CDR1 is MGHRA and CDR2 is YSYEKL. V lost 0 bases to trimming and J lost 2 bases, with 15 bases between them. CDR3 size: 17 residues. The CDR3 spells CASSQDWWWADTDTQYF. The CDR3 DNA reads TGCGCCAGCAGCCAAGATTGGTGGTGGGCAGACACAGATACGCAGTATTTT.

The V and J genes are TRBV5-1 and TRBJ2-5; 11 nucleotides align to TRBD1. Germline values: CDR1 SGHRS, CDR2 YFSETQ. Germline trimming cut 3 bases from V and 4 bases from J; bases unmatched to any gene: 11. The CDR3 has 17 residues. The CDR3 bases are TGCGCCAGCAGCTCTGGGACAGGGGGAACGCTAACAGAGACCCAGTACTTC. Translation gives CASSSGTGGTLTETQYF. The full variable domain, its missing parts supplied by reference TRBV5-1 and TRBJ2-5, is KAGVTQTPRYLIKTRGQQVTLSCSPISGHRSVSWYQQTPGQGLQFLFEYFSETQRNKGNFPGRFSGRQFSNSRSEMNVSTLELGDSALYLCASSSGTGGTLTETQYFGPGTRLLVL.